This T cell receptor (beta chain) was sequenced for a study of T cells after yellow fever vaccination (dated by TCRdb to between 2018 and 2021). With regard to the full study: Libraries from fractions with low cell numbers were prepared with the SMART-Seq v4 Ultra Low Input RNA kit. Bulk TCR alpha and beta repertoires were sequenced longitudinally to track T-cell clones before and after primary and booster YFV17D yellow fever vaccination. Blood was drawn at multiple timepoints before and after primary and secondary immunization, with bulk PBMC replicates and cell subsets isolated. Two healthy male donors, one aged 18 to 30 and one aged 30 to 40 years, made up the cohort. What the research found in general, with its limitations: A small fraction of clonotypes showed up in both the CD4 and CD8 compartments, probably as a result of convergent recombination. Most clones expanded after primary vaccination were re-detected after the booster (almost 98% of CD4 and approximately 89% of CD8), suggesting broad memory maintenance. The study included only two donors, which limits how far the findings can be generalized. The secondary T-cell response was found to be weaker but faster than the primary response, with a peak reached on day 5 rather than on day 15. Because abundant contaminating clonotypes from the bulk population could be contained in FACS-sorted repertoires, computational filtering was required.

For sequencing, an Illumina NovaSeq 6000 was employed. Synthesis of TCR cDNA relied on 5'RACE template switching, a step that introduced a universal primer site along with unique molecular identifiers. cDNA synthesis was primed from both the TCR alpha and TCR beta constant segments. Library amplification involved two PCR steps, and the second step added sample barcodes and sequencing adapters. Sequencing of libraries was done on Illumina HiSeq 2500 (2x100 bp) or NovaSeq (2x150 bp). Turning to the authors' computational methods: Demultiplexing of reads and collapsing into UMI consensus sequences were performed with MIGEC, and V(D)J alignment was carried out with MiXCR. Vaccine-responding clonotypes were identified with edgeR using replicate PBMC samples, with FDR below 0.01 and a log2 fold change above 5 up to day 15 being required. Bulk clonotypes were assigned CD4 or CD8 identity according to which sequenced CD4 or CD8 repertoire held them at higher abundance. TCRdb applied fastp at Q25 and MiXCR to the public reads, then kept only in-frame beta chains. Identical CDR3 proteins give one entry, which carries the most common genes and DNA. The V and J calls were not made by the authors but by TCRdb's processing. The sample data list some 170,000 distinct CDR3 sequences, and approximately 10% of these were observed just once. Around 35% of the sample goes to the ten largest clones.

The germline V gene gives CDR1 as MNHEY and CDR2 as SVGEGT. Inclusive of the bounding cysteine and phenylalanine, the CDR3 is 16 residues long. The kept DNA is CDR3 alone, 48 bases in frame from the first base. Ends trimmed: V by 1 base, J by 4 bases; bases unmatched to a gene: 6. The table lists this clonotype with a few counts. Its cognate antigen has yet to be identified. The input lacks base qualities; no much larger clone sits a single base away. In the paper's terms, the treatment or condition label means: live attenuated yellow fever vaccine strain. PBMCs were isolated from peripheral blood using a standard Ficoll-Paque protocol. CD4 and CD8 T-cell fractions were isolated with Dynabeads CD4 and CD8 positive selection kits. TriZol was used to extract RNA from bulk PBMCs, CD4 and CD8 fractions, and dextramer-positive and dextramer-negative fractions.

The sequencing used CD8+ T cells sorted from PBMCs, collected 45 days after the yellow fever booster vaccination. This TCR derives from a man aged 18 to 29 who received the YFV17D yellow fever vaccine. The sequence links TRBV6-2 or TRBV6-3 to TRBJ2-3, with 9 bases in between that match TRBD2. The CDR3 corresponds to CASSYFSGGVADTQYF. In nucleotides, the sequence is TGTGCCAGCAGTTACTTTAGCGGGGGTGTAGCAGATACGCAGTATTTT.